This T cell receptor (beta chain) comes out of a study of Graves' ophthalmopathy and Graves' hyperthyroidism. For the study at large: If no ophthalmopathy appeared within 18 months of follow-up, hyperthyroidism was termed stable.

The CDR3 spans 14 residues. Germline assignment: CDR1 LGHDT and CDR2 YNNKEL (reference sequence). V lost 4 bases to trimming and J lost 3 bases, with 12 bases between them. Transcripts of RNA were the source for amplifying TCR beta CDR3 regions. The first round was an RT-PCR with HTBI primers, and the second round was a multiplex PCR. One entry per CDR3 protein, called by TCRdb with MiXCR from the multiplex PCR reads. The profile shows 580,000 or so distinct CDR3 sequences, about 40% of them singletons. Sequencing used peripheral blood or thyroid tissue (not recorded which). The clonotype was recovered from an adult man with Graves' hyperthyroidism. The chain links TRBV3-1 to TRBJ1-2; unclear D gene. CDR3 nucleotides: TGTGCCAGCAGCCCAAGGGCAGGTGACTATGGCTACACCTTC. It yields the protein CASSPRAGDYGYTF.